This record looks at one TCR beta chain sequence and its context. What it binds is unknown. These data come from a study of cytomegalovirus exposure and HLA in healthy donors. Study as a whole: The approximately 120 validation repertoires were produced on the same platform as the 550 to 750 repertoires of the first cohort. This was reported in a later analysis.

Sequencing used immunoSEQ multiplex PCR; TCRdb keeps in-frame clones, though not all of them. This table holds about 65,000 clones, 90% to 95% found once. Overall study results and limits: According to the study, roughly 160 TCR beta chains were cytomegalovirus-associated.

Germline CDR1 and CDR2: SGHTA and FQGTGA. Trimming took 0 bases from V and 4 from J, leaving 13 bases between them. This CDR3 has 16 amino acids. This clonotype was obtained from a young woman in good health and CMV-seronegative. Sequenced input: PBMCs. V is TRBV7-3 and J is TRBJ2-1; perhaps TRBD2 as D (6 bases). CDR3 loop: CASSLTYAGNYNEQFF. DNA for the CDR3: TGTGCCAGCAGCTTAACTTACGCGGGGAATTACAATGAGCAGTTCTTC.